This record concerns one T cell receptor beta chain sequence. Sequenced by immunoSEQ multiplex PCR; TCRdb stores in-frame clones only, minus some. The sample yields about 2.1 million clones, 93% seen once. In the naive CD8 group, cells lacked CD45RO and were positively selected for CCR7, so terminally differentiated effector memory CD45RA+ cells were left out. The source of the sample is a study of shared clonotypes between healthy human individuals. The germline V and J ends were trimmed by 7 bases and 4 bases, with 19 bases remaining between them. Germline assignment: CDR1 MDHEN and CDR2 SYDVKM. The CDR3 contains 15 residues.

Sequencing used naive CD8+ T cells from PBMCs. The chain links TRBV28 to TRBJ1-1; no clear D gene. This TCR was sampled from a man aged 18 to 30 in good health. Some clones in this sample may be carry-over from other donors' samples. CDR3: CASTLDTVWATEAFF. CDR3 nucleotides: TGTGCCAGCACCCTAGATACGGTCTGGGCCACTGAAGCTTTCTTT.